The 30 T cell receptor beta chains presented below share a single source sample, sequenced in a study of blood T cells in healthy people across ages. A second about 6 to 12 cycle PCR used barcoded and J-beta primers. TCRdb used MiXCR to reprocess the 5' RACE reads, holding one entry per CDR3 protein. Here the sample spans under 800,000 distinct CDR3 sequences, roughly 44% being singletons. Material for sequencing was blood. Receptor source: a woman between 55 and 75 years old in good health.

As DNA, the CDR3 is TGTGCCAGCAGATTGGGAGGGTATGGCAATGAGCAGTTCTTC. Amino acids: CASRLGGYGNEQFF. This rearrangement joins TRBV7-9 to TRBJ2-1; TRBD2 aligns across 7 bases. Germline V lookup: CDR1 SEHNR, CDR2 FQNEAQ (reference sequence). J was trimmed by 6 bases and V by 6 bases; bases with no gene match: 8. This CDR3 region has 14 residues.

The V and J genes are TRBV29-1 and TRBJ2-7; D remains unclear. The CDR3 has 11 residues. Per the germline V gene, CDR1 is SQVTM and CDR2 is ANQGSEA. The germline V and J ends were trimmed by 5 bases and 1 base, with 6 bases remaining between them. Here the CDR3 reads CSVSLSYEQYF. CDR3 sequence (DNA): TGCAGCGTTTCATTGTCCTACGAGCAGTACTTC.

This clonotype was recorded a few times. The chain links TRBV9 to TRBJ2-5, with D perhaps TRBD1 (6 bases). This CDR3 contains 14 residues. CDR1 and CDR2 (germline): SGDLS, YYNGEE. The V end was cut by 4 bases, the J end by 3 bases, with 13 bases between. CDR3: CASSTQGKEETQYF. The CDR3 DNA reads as TGTGCCAGCAGCACACAGGGAAAAGAAGAGACCCAGTACTTC. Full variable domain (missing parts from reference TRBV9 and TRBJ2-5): DSGVTQTPKHLITATGQRVTLRCSPRSGDLSVYWYQQSLDQGLQFLIQYYNGEERAKGNILERFSAQQFPDLHSELNLSSLELGDSALYFCASSTQGKEETQYFGPGTRLLVL.

In nucleotides, the CDR3 is TGTGCCAGCAGCCCCCGGGACAGCCTCTATGGCTACACCTTC. Its translation: CASSPRDSLYGYTF. The gene calls are TRBV3-1 and TRBJ1-2, with TRBD1 matching over 7 bases. The germline CDR1 and CDR2 sequences are LGHDT and YNNKEL (reference sequence). The CDR3 is 14 amino acids. Trimming cost V 4 bases and J 4 bases; bases outside gene matches: 6.

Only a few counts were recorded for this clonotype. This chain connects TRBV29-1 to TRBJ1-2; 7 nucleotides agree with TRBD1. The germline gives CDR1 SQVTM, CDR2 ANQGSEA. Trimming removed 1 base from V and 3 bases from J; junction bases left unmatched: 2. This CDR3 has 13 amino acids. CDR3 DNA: TGCAGCGTTGAAGGTGACAGGGACTATGGCTACACCTTC. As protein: CSVEGDRDYGYTF.

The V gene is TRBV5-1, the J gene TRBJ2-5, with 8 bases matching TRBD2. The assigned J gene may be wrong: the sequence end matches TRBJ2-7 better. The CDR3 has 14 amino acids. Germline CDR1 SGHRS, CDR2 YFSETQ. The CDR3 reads CASSPGGDPVEQYF. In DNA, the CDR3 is TGCGCCAGCAGCCCGGGGGGGGATCCGGTCGAGCAGTACTTC.

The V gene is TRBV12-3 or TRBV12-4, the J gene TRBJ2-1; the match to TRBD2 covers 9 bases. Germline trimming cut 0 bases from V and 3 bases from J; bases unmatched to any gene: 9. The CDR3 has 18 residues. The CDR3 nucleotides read TGTGCCAGCAGTTTAGCGCCCAGCGGGAGGTTAGTCTACAATGAGCAGTTCTTC. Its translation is CASSLAPSGRLVYNEQFF.

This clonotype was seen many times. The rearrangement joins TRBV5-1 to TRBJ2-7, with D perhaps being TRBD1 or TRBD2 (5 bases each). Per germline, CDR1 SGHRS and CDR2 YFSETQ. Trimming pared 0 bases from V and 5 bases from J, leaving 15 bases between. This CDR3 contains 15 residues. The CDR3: CASSLAAGTYDEQYF. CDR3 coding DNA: TGCGCCAGCAGCTTGGCAGCCGGGACGTATGACGAGCAGTACTTC.

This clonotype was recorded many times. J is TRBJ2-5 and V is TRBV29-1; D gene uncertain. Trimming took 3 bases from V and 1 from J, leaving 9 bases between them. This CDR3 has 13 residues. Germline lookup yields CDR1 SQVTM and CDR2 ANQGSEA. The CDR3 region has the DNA TGCAGCGTTGACTCGAGCACCCAAGAGACCCAGTACTTC. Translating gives CSVDSSTQETQYF.

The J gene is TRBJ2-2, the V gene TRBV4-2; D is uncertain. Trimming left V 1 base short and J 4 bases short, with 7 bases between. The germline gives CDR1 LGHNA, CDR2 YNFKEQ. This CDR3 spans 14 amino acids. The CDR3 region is CASSQVGSTGELFF. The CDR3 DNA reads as TGTGCCAGCAGCCAAGTGGGCAGCACCGGGGAGCTGTTTTTT.

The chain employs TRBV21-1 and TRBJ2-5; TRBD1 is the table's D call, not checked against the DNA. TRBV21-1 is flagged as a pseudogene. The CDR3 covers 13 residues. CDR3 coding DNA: TGTGCCAGCAGCAGACAGAAAGGCTCTGAGCAGTACTTC. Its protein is CASSRQKGSEQYF.

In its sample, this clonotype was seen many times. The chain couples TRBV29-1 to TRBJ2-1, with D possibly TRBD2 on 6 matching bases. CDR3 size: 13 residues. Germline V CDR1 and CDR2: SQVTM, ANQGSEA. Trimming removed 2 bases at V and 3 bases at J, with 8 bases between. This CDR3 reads CSVERGYYNEQFF. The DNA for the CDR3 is TGCAGCGTTGAACGGGGGTACTACAATGAGCAGTTCTTC.

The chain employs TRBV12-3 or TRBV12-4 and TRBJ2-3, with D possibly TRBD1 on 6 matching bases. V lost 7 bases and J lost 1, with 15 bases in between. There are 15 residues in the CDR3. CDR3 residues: CASTTQGMGTDTQYF. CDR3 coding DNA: TGTGCCAGCACTACCCAGGGGATGGGCACAGATACGCAGTATTTT.

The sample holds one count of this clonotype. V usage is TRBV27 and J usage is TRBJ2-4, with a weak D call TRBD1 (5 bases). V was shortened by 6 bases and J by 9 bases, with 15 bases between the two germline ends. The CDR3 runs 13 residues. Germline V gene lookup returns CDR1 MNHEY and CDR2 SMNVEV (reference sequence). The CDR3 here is CASSPTGFSIQYF. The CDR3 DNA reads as TGTGCCAGCAGCCCCACAGGATTCAGCATTCAGTACTTC.

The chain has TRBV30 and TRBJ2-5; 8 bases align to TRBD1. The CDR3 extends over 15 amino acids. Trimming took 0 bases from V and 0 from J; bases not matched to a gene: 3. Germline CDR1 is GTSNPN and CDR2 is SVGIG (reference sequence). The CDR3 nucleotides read TGTGCCTGGAGTGTACAGGGGGGATACCAAGAGACCCAGTACTTC. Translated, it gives CAWSVQGGYQETQYF. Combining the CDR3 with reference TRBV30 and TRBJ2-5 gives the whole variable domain SQTIHQWPATLVQPVGSPLSLECTVEGTSNPNLYWYRQAAGRGLQLLFYSVGIGQISSEVPQNLSASRPQDRQFILSSKKLLLSDSGFYLCAWSVQGGYQETQYFGPGTRLLVL.

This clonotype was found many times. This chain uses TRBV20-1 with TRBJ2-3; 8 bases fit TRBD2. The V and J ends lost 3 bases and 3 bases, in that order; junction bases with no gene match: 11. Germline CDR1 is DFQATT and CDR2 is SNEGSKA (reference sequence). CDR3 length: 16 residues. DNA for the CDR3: TGCAGTGCTAGTGGTCCCAGCGGGAGAGCGACAGATACGCAGTATTTT. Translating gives CSASGPSGRATDTQYF.

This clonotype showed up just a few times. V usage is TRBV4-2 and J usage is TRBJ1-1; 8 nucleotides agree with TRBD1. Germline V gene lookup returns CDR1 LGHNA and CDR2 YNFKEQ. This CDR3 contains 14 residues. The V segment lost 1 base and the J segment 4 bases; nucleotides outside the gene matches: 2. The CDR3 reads CASSQVTGGTEAFF. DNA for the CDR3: TGTGCCAGCAGCCAAGTAACAGGGGGCACTGAAGCTTTCTTT.

The CDR3 loop reads CASSLGTGNTIYF. The CDR3 DNA sequence: TGCGCCAGCAGCTTGGGCACCGGAAACACCATATATTTT. This sequence joins TRBV5-1 and TRBJ1-3, with D unclear. This CDR3 region has 13 residues. Trimming left V 0 bases short and J 4 bases short, with 5 bases between. The germline V gene has CDR1 SGHRS and CDR2 YFSETQ.

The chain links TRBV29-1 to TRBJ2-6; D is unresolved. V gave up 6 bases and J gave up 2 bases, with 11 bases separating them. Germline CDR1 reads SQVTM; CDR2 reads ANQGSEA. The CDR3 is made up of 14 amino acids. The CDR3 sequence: CSVNGPPGANVLTF. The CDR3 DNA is TGCAGCGTAAACGGGCCCCCTGGGGCCAACGTCCTGACTTTC.

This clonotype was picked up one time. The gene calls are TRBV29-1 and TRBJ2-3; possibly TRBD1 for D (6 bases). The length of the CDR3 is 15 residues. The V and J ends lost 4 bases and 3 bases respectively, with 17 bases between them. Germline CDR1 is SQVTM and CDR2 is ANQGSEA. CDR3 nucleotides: TGCAGCGTTGTGTTGGAAACAGGGAGAACAGATACGCAGTATTTT. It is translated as CSVVLETGRTDTQYF.

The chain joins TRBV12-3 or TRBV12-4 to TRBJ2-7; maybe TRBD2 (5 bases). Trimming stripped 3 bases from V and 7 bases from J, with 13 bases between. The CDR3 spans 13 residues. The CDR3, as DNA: TGTGCCAGCAGTTTCACGACCGAGGGTGAGCAGTACTTC. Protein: CASSFTTEGEQYF.

DNA for the CDR3: TGTGCCAGCAGTTACAACAGGGTTGAAGCTTTCTTT. As protein: CASSYNRVEAFF. This chain uses TRBV6-5 with TRBJ1-1; a possible D gene is TRBD1 (6 bases). Trimming removed 2 bases from V and 7 bases from J, with 8 bases in between. CDR1 is MNHEY and CDR2 is SVGAGI in the germline V gene. The CDR3 contains 12 residues.

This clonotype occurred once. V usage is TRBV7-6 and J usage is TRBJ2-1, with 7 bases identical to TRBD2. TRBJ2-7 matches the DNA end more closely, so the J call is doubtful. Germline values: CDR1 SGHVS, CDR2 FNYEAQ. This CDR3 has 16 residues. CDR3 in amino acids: CASSRALAVSYNEQYF. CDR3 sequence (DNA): TGTGCCAGCAGCCGGGCCCTAGCGGTCTCCTACAATGAGCAGTACTTC.

CDR3 DNA: TGCAGCCTCCGCCCCGACGAAGGGACAGGGAGGCACGAGCAGTTCTTC. It translates to CSLRPDEGTGRHEQFF. J is TRBJ2-1 and V is TRBV29-1; 9 bases match TRBD1. The trim removed 8 bases at V and 10 bases at J, leaving 21 bases unmatched. From germline, CDR1 is SQVTM and CDR2 ANQGSEA. The CDR3 is made up of 16 amino acids.

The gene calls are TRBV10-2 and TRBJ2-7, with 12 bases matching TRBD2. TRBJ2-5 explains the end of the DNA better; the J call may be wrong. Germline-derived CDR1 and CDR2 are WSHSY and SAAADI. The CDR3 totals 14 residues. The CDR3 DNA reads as TGCGCCAGCACTGCTAGCGGGGGGGAAGAGACCCAGTACTTC. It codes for CASTASGGEETQYF.

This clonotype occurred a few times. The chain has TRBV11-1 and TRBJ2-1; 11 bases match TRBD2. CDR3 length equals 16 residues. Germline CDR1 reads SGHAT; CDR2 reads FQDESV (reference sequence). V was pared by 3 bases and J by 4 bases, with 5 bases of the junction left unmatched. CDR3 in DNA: TGTGCCAGCAGCTTTCCTCTAGCGGGAGGTTACAATGAGCAGTTCTTC. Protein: CASSFPLAGGYNEQFF.

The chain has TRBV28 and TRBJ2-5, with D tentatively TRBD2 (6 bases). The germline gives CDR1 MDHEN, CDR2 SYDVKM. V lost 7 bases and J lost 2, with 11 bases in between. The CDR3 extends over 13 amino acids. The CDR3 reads CASTPGTQETQYF. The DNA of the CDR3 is TGTGCCAGCACCCCCGGGACTCAAGAGACCCAGTACTTC. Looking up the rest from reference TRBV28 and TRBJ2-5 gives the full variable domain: DVKVTQSSRYLVKRTGEKVFLECVQDMDHENMFWYRQDPGLGLRLIYFSYDVKMKEKGDIPEGYSVSREKKERFSLILESASTNQTSMYLCASTPGTQETQYFGPGTRLLVL.

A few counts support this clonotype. CDR3 residues: CASRPSSYEQYF. The CDR3 DNA reads as TGTGCCAGCCGGCCTAGCTCCTACGAGCAGTACTTC. The rearrangement joins TRBV7-2 to TRBJ2-7; D not certain. V gave up 8 bases and J gave up 0 bases, with 8 bases separating them. The CDR3 has 12 residues. CDR1 is SGHTA and CDR2 is FQGNSA in the germline V gene.

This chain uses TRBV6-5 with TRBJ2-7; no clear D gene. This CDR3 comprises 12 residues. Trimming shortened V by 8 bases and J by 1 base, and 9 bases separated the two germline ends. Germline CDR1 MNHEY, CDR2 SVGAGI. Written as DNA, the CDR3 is TGTGCCAGCGGCCAGTATTCCTACGAGCAGTACTTC. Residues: CASGQYSYEQYF.

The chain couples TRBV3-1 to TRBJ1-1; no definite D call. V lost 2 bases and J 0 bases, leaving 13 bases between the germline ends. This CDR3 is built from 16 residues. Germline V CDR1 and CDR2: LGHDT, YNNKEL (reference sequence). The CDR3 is CASSQHLPGMNTEAFF. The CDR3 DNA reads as TGTGCCAGCAGCCAACATCTACCGGGGATGAACACTGAAGCTTTCTTT.